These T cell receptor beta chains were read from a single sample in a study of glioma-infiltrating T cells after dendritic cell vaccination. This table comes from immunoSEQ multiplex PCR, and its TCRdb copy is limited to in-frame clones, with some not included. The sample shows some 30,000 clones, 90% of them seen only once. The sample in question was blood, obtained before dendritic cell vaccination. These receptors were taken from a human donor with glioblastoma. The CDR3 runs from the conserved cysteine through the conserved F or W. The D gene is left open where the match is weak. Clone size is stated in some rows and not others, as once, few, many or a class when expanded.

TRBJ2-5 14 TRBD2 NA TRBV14 CASRHRAGGQTQYF TGTGCCAGCAGACACCGAGCGGGGGGACAGACCCAGTACTTC
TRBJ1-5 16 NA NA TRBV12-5 CASGPVRRGSNQPQHF TGTGCTAGTGGCCCAGTGCGTAGAGGAAGCAATCAGCCCCAGCATTTT
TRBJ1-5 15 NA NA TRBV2 CASTRTDVSNQPQHF TGTGCCAGCACCCGGACAGACGTTAGCAATCAGCCCCAGCATTTT
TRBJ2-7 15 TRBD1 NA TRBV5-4 CASSLASSGGYEQYF TGTGCCAGCAGCTTGGCCTCTTCAGGGGGTTACGAGCAGTACTTC
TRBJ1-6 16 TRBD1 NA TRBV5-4 CASSLDRGFGNSPLHF TGTGCCAGCAGCCTGGACAGGGGATTTGGAAATTCCCCCCTCCACTTT
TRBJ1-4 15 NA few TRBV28 CASSLHTGLREKLFF TGTGCCAGCAGTTTACACACAGGGCTAAGAGAAAAACTGTTTTTT
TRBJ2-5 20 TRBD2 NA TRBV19 CASSLGLAGGLPHLQETQYF TGTGCCAGTAGCCTTGGACTAGCGGGGGGACTACCCCATCTTCAAGAGACCCAGTACTTC
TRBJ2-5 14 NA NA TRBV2 CASSEPGVKETQYF TGTGCCAGCAGTGAACCAGGGGTAAAAGAGACCCAGTACTTC
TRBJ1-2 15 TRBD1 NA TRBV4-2 CASSHPPQRDRGYTF TGTGCCAGCAGCCACCCTCCCCAGAGGGACAGGGGCTACACCTTC
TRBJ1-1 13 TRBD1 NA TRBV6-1 CASRWTGVTEAFF TGTGCCAGCAGGTGGACAGGAGTGACTGAAGCTTTCTTT
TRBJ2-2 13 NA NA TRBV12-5 CASGLRSGGELFF TGTGCTAGTGGTTTGAGGAGCGGCGGGGAGCTGTTTTTT
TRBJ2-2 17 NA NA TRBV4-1 CASSHKQAHANTGELFF TGCGCCAGCAGCCATAAGCAGGCGCACGCGAACACCGGGGAGCTGTTTTTT
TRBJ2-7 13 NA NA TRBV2 CASSEQAAGEQYF TGTGCCAGCAGTGAACAAGCGGCGGGCGAGCAGTACTTC
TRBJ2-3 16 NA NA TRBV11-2 CASSLDWVEVTDTQYF TGTGCCAGCAGCTTAGATTGGGTGGAGGTTACAGATACGCAGTATTTT
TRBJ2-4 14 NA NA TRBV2 CASGGRLAKNIQYF TGTGCCAGTGGCGGGCGGCTAGCCAAAAACATTCAGTACTTC
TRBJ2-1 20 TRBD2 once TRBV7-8 CASTFPETSGGVTSYNEQFF TGTGCCAGCACCTTCCCCGAGACTAGCGGGGGGGTGACCTCCTACAATGAGCAGTTCTTC
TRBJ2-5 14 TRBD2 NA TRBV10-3 CAIRASGGQETQYF TGTGCCATCAGGGCTAGCGGGGGCCAAGAGACCCAGTACTTC
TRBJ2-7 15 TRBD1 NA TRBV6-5 CASSMGQGRSYEQYF TGTGCCAGCAGCATGGGACAGGGAAGGTCCTACGAGCAGTACTTC
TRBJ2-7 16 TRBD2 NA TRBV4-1 CASSQELAGGIYEQYF TGCGCCAGCAGCCAAGAACTAGCGGGGGGTATCTACGAGCAGTACTTC
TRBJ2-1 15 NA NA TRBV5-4 CASSEGTGSYNEQFF TGTGCCAGCAGCGAAGGAACAGGGTCCTACAATGAGCAGTTCTTC
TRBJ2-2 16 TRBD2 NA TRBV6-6 CASSLLGGGGAGELFF TGTGCCAGCAGCCTCCTGGGCGGGGGTGGCGCCGGGGAGCTGTTTTTT
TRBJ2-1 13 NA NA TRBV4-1 CASSQAVRDEQFF TGCGCCAGCAGCCAAGCGGTGAGGGATGAGCAGTTCTTC
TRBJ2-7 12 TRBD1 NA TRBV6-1 CAAGTGGYEQYF TGTGCCGCCGGGACAGGGGGCTACGAGCAGTACTTC
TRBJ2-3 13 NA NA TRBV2 CASTQTRTDTQYF TGTGCCAGCACCCAGACTAGAACAGATACGCAGTATTTT
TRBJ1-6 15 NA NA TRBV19 CASRPQGSYNSPLHF TGTGCCAGTAGACCACAGGGATCCTATAATTCACCCCTCCACTTT
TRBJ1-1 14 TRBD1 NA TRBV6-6 CASTTEQGRREAFF TGTGCCAGCACCACCGAACAGGGGAGGCGAGAAGCTTTCTTT
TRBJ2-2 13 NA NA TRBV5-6 CASRLGYGGELFF TGTGCCAGCAGGTTGGGGTACGGCGGGGAGCTGTTTTTT
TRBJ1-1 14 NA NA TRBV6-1 CASSDRGWNTEAFF TGTGCCAGCAGTGATCGGGGGTGGAACACTGAAGCTTTCTTT
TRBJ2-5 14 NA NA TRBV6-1 CASSAAGWRETQYF TGTGCCAGCAGTGCGGCAGGGTGGAGAGAGACCCAGTACTTC
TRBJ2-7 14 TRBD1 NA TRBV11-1 CASSTRTGAHEQYF TGTGCCAGCAGCACCAGGACAGGGGCCCACGAGCAGTACTTC
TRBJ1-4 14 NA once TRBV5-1 CASSQTGWGEKLFF TGCGCCAGCAGCCAAACAGGGTGGGGAGAAAAACTGTTTTTT
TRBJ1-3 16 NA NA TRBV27 CASSSWAQNSGNTIYF TGTGCCAGCAGTTCCTGGGCTCAAAACTCTGGAAACACCATATATTTT
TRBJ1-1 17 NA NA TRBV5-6 CARRGRAVCGLILKLSF NA
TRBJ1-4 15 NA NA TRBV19 CASSTPRRTNEKLFF TGTGCCAGTAGTACCCCTCGGCGGACTAATGAAAAACTGTTTTTT
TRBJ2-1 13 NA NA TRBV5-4 CASRGRDHNEQFF TGTGCCAGCAGGGGGCGAGACCACAATGAGCAGTTCTTC
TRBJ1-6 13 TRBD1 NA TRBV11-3 CASSEGAVSPLHF TGTGCCAGCAGCGAGGGGGCAGTTTCCCCCCTCCACTTT
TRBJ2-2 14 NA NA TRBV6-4 CASSDSFTIGELFF TGTGCCAGCAGTGACTCGTTCACTATCGGGGAGCTGTTTTTT
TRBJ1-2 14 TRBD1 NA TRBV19 CASSIQGAGYGYTF TGTGCCAGTAGTATACAGGGGGCTGGCTATGGCTACACCTTC
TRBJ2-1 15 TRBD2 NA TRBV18 CASSTSGGRNNEQFF TGTGCCAGCTCGACTAGCGGGGGGAGGAACAATGAGCAGTTCTTC
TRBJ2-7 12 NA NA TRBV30 CAWSVQGYEQYF TGTGCCTGGAGCGTACAGGGATACGAGCAGTACTTC
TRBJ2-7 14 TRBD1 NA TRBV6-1 CASSSQTGRIEQYF TGTGCCAGCAGTTCCCAGACAGGGCGTATCGAGCAGTACTTC
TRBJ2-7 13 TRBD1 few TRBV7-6 CASRQQGFNEQYF TGTGCCAGCAGGCAACAGGGGTTCAACGAGCAGTACTTC
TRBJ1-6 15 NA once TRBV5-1 CASSSEYGTRSPLHF TGCGCCAGCAGCTCGGAATACGGGACTAGATCACCCCTCCACTTT
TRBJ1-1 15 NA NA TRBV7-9 CASSPDRGRRTEAFF TGTGCCAGCAGCCCTGACAGAGGAAGGCGCACTGAAGCTTTCTTT
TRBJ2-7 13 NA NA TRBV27 CASSLYGAYEQYF TGTGCCAGCAGTTTATATGGGGCTTACGAGCAGTACTTC
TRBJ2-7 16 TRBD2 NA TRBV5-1 CASSLGGTSGVDEQYF TGCGCCAGCAGCTTGGGGGGGACTAGCGGGGTGGACGAGCAGTACTTC
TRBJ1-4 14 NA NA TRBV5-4 CASSSTQQNEKLFF TGTGCCAGCAGCTCAACCCAACAGAATGAAAAACTGTTTTTT
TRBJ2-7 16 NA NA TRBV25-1 CASSAPTGTLRYEQYF TGTGCCAGCAGTGCCCCAACCGGGACACTACGTTACGAGCAGTACTTC
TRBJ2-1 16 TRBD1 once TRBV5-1 CASSWPRQGDVDEQFF TGCGCCAGCAGCTGGCCCCGACAGGGGGATGTCGATGAGCAGTTCTTC
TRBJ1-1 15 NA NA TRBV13 CASSAGLARGTEAFF TGTGCCAGCAGCGCGGGCCTCGCCAGGGGCACTGAAGCTTTCTTT
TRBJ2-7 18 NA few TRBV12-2 CAKGPDPGQGGGLYEQYF TGTGCAAAGGGCCCAGACCCTGGACAGGGTGGTGGACTCTACGAGCAGTACTTC
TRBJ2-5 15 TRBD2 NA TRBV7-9 CASSFGTSGVIEQYF TGTGCCAGCAGCTTTGGGACTAGCGGGGTAATTGAGCAGTACTTC
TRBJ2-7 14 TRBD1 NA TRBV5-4 CASSPSGQPYEQYF TGTGCCAGCAGCCCATCGGGACAGCCCTACGAGCAGTACTTC
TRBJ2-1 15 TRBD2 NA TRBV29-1 CSVELLAGGLNEQFF TGCAGCGTTGAGTTACTAGCGGGGGGGCTCAATGAGCAGTTCTTC